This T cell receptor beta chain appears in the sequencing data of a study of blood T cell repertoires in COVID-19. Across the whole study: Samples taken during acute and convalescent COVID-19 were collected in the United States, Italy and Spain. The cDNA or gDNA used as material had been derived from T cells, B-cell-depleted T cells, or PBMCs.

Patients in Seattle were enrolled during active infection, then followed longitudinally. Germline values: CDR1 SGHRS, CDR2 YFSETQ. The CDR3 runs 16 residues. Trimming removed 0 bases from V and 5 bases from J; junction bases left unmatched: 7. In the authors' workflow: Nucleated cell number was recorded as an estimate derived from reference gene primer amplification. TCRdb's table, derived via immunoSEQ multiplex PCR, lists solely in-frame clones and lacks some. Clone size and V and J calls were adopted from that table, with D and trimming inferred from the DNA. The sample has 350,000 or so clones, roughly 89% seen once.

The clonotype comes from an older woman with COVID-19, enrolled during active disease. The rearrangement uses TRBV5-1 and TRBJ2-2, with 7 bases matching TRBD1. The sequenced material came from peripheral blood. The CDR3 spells CASSLDGQAVTGELFF. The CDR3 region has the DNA TGCGCCAGCAGCTTGGATGGACAGGCAGTGACCGGGGAGCTGTTTTTT.